This T cell receptor beta chain was recovered during a study of T cells in Graves' hyperthyroidism and ophthalmopathy. Study-wide points: Most clonotypes that expanded in the thyroid above 0.001 also showed up in blood. The authors' 13 V-J model separated ophthalmopathy from stable hyperthyroidism.

On this clonotype: Antigen unknown.

Exclusion of patients followed from uncontrolled infection, other autoimmune disease, pregnancy or lactation. There were TCR beta CDR3 regions amplified from RNA transcripts. An initial round of RT-PCR targeting the TCR CDR3 relied on the HTBI primer set. MiXCR, applied by TCRdb to the multiplex PCR reads, yields one record per CDR3 protein. The table lists more than 550,000 distinct CDR3 sequences, roughly 45% of them singletons. This clonotype was obtained from an adult man with Graves' disease, either hyperthyroidism or ophthalmopathy (not recorded which). Sequencing used peripheral blood or thyroid tissue (not recorded which).

The chain's CDR3 is CASSSSFDSYEQYF. For the CDR3, the DNA is TGTGCCAGCAGCTCTAGCTTTGACTCCTACGAGCAGTACTTC. The chain joins TRBV9 to TRBJ2-7, with D possibly TRBD2 on 5 matching bases. CDR3 length: 14 residues. V dropped 4 bases and J dropped 0 bases, with 11 bases sitting between them. In germline, CDR1 is SGDLS, CDR2 YYNGEE.